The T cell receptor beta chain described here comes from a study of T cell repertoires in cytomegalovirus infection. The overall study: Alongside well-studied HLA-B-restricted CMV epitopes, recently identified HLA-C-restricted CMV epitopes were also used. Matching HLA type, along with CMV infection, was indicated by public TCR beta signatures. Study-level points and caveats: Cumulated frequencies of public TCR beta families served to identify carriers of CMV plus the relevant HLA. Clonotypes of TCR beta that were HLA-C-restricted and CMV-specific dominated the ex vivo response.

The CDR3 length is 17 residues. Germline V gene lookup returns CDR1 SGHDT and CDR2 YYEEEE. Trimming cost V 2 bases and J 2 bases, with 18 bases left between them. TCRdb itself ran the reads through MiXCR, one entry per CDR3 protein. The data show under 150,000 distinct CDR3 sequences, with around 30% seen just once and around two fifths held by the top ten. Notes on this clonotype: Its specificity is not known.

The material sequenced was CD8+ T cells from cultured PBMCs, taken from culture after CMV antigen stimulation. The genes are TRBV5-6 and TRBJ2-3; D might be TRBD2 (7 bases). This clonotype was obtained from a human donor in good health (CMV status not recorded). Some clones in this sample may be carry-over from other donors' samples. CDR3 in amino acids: CASSFAGGQGITDTQYF. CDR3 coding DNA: TGTGCCAGCAGCTTCGCCGGGGGGCAGGGGATCACAGATACGCAGTATTTT.